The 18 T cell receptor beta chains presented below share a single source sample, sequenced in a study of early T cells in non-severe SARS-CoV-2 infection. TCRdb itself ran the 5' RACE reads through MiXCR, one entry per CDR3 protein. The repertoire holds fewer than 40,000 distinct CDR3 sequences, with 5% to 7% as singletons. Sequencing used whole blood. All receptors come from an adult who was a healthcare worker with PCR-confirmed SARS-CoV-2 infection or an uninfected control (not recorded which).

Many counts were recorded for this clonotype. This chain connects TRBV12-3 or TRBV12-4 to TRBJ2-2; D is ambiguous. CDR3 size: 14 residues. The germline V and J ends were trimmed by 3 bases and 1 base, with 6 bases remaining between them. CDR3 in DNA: TGTGCCAGCAGTTTTCTTGGGAACACCGGGGAGCTGTTTTTT. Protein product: CASSFLGNTGELFF.

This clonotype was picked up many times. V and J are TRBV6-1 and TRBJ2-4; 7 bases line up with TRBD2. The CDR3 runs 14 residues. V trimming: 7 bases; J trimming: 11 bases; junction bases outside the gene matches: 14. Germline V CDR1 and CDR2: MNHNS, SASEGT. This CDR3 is CASTPLSAGEVQYF. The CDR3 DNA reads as TGTGCCAGCACCCCTCTAAGTGCGGGGGAAGTTCAGTACTTC.

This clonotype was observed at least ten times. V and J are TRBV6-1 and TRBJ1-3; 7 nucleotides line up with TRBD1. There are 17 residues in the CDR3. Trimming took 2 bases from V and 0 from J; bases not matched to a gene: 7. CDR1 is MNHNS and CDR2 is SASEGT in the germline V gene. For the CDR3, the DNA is TGTGCCAGCAGTGAAAGAATGGACAGGCTCTCTGGAAACACCATATATTTT. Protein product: CASSERMDRLSGNTIYF.

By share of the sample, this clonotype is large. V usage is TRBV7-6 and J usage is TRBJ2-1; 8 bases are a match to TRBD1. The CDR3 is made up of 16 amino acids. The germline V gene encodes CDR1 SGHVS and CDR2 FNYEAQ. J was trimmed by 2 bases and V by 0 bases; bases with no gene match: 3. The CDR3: CASSLAPDRAYNEQFF. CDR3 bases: TGTGCCAGCAGCTTAGCCCCGGACAGGGCCTACAATGAGCAGTTCTTC.

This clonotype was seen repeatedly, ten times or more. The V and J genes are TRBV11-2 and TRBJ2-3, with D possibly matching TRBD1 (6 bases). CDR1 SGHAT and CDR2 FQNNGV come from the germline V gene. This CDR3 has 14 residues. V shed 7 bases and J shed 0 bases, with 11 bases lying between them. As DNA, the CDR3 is TGTGCCAGCACTCCGGGACATAGCACAGATACGCAGTATTTT. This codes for CASTPGHSTDTQYF.

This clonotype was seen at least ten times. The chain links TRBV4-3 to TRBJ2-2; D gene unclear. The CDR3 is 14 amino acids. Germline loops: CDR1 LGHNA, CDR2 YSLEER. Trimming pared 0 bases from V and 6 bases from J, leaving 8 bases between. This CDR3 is CASSQESASGELFF. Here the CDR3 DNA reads TGCGCCAGCAGCCAAGAATCAGCCTCCGGGGAGCTGTTTTTT.

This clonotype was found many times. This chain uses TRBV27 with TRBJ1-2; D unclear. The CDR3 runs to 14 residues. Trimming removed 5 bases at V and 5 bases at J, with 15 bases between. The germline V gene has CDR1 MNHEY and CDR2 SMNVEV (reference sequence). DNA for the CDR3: TGTGCCAGCAGTCCAGGAGGGAAAGCTTATGGCTACACCTTC. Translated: CASSPGGKAYGYTF.

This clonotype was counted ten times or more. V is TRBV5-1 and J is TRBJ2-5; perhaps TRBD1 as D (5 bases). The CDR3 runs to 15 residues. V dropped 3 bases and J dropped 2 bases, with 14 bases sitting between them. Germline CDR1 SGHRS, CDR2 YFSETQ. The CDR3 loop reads CASSSYTGGQETQYF. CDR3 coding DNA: TGCGCCAGCAGCTCCTATACAGGTGGGCAAGAGACCCAGTACTTC.

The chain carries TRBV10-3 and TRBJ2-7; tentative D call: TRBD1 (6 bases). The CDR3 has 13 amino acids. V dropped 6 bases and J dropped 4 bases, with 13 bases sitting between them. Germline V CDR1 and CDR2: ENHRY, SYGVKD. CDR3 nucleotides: TGTGCCATCAGGGGGACATCGGGGTACGAGCAGTACTTC. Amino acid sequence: CAIRGTSGYEQYF.

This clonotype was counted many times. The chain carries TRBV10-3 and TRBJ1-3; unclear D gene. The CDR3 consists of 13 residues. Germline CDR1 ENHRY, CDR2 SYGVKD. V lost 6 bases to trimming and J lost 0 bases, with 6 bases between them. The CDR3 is CAIRPSSGNTIYF. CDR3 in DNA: TGTGCCATCAGGCCGAGCTCTGGAAACACCATATATTTT.

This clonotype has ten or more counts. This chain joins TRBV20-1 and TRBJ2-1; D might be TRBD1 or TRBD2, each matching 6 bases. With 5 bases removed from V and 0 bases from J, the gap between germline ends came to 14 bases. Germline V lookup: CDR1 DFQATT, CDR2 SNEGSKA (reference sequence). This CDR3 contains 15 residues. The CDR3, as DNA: TGCAGTGCTGGGGGGCCCCCCGGCTCCTACAATGAGCAGTTCTTC. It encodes CSAGGPPGSYNEQFF.

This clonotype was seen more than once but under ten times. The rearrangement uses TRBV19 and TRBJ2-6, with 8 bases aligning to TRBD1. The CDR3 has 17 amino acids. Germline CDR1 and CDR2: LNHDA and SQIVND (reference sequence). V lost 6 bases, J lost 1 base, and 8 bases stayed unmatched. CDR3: CASSWTGQSSGANVLTF. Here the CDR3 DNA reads TGTGCCAGTAGCTGGACAGGGCAATCTTCTGGGGCCAACGTCCTGACTTTC.

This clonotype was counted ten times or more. In DNA, the CDR3 is TGTGCCAGCAGCATGGGACTGCCTGGGGGTGAGCAGTACTTC. Residues: CASSMGLPGGEQYF. V usage is TRBV7-2 and J usage is TRBJ2-7; weak D call: TRBD2 (6 bases). The CDR3 totals 14 residues. V shed 5 bases and J shed 7 bases, with 18 bases lying between them. The V gene's germline CDR1 is SGHTA and CDR2 FQGNSA.

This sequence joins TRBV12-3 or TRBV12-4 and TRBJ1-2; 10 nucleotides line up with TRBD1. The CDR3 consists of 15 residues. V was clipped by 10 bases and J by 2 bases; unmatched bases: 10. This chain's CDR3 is CATSTGGARNYGYTF. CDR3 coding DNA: TGTGCCACCTCGACAGGGGGCGCCCGGAACTATGGCTACACCTTC.

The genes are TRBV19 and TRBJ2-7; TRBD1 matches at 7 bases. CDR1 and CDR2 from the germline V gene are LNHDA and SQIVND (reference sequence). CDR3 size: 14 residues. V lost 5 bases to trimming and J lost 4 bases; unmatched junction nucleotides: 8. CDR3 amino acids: CASSLTDREYEQYF. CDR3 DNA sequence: TGTGCCAGTAGTCTAACCGACAGGGAGTACGAGCAGTACTTC.

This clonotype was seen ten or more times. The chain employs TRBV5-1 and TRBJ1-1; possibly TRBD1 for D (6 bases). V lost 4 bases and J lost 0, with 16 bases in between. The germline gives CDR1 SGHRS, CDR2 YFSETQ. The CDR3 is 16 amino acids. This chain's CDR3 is CASSIKGSGVNTEAFF. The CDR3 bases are TGCGCCAGCAGCATCAAAGGATCAGGGGTGAACACTGAAGCTTTCTTT.

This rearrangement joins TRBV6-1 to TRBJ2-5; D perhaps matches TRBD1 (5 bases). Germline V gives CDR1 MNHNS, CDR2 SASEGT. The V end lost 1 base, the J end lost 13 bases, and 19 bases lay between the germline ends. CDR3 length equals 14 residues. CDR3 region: CASSEDFSRGLPYF. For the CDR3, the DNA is TGTGCCAGCAGTGAAGATTTTAGTAGGGGCCTACCGTACTTC.

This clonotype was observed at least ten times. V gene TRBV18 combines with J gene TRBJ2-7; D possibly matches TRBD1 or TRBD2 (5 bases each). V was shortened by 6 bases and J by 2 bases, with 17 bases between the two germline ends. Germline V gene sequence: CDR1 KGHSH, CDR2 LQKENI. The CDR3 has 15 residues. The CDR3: CASSEGRGLTYEQYF. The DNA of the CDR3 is TGTGCCAGCTCCGAGGGAAGGGGCCTTACCTACGAGCAGTACTTC.